Below, 5 T cell receptor beta chains from the same sample are listed, as sequenced in a study of cytomegalovirus exposure and HLA in healthy donors. The PCR employed 60 Vbeta primers together with 13 Jbeta primers. TCRdb's copy holds only in-frame clones and misses some; the assay was immunoSEQ multiplex PCR. The sample records about 170,000 clones, approximately 80% being singletons. The sequenced sample was PBMCs. All receptors derive from a woman in her forties or fifties in good health and CMV-seropositive.

V gene TRBV5-1 combines with J gene TRBJ2-3; D may be TRBD2 (6 bases). V dropped 1 base and J dropped 5 bases, with 14 bases sitting between them. The CDR3 runs 15 residues. Looked up from germline, CDR1 is SGHRS and CDR2 is YFSETQ. The DNA for the CDR3 is TGCGCCAGCAGCTTGAACGGGAGCCCCGGAGATACGCAGTATTTT. Protein sequence: CASSLNGSPGDTQYF.

This clone appeared a few times. The CDR3 here is CASRPGGSGNTIYF. CDR3 DNA sequence: TGTGCCAGCAGACCAGGGGGATCTGGAAACACCATATATTTT. The rearrangement links TRBV6-1 to TRBJ1-3; 7 bases line up with TRBD1. This CDR3 spans 14 amino acids. With V trimmed by 6 bases and J by 1 base, 3 bases remained unmatched. CDR1 is MNHNS and CDR2 is SASEGT in the germline V gene.

This rearrangement joins TRBV9 to TRBJ2-1; D possibly corresponds to TRBD2 (5 bases). CDR3 length: 14 amino acids. Trimming pared 1 base from V and 5 bases from J, leaving 10 bases between. CDR1 SGDLS and CDR2 YYNGEE come from the germline V gene. CDR3 sequence reads: CASSVTGMNNEQFF. CDR3 DNA: TGTGCCAGCAGCGTAACGGGAATGAACAATGAGCAGTTCTTC. Supplemented by reference TRBV9 and TRBJ2-1, the full variable domain reads DSGVTQTPKHLITATGQRVTLRCSPRSGDLSVYWYQQSLDQGLQFLIQYYNGEERAKGNILERFSAQQFPDLHSELNLSSLELGDSALYFCASSVTGMNNEQFFGPGTRLTVL.

V and J are TRBV10-2 and TRBJ1-5, with 8 bases fitting TRBD1. Unmatched junction bases numbered 8, after V lost 3 bases and J lost 7 bases. Germline CDR1 WSHSY, CDR2 SAAADI. This CDR3 comprises 15 residues. DNA for the CDR3: TGCGCCAGCAGTGACTTGGGACAGGAGGAACAGCCCCAGCATTTT. Its translation: CASSDLGQEEQPQHF.

V gene TRBV5-1 combines with J gene TRBJ2-1, with D possibly being TRBD2 (6 bases). Germline-derived CDR1 and CDR2 are SGHRS and YFSETQ. The CDR3 covers 15 residues. Trimming stripped 0 bases from V and 4 bases from J, with 11 bases between. The CDR3: CASSLAGGRYNEQFF. CDR3 bases: TGCGCCAGCAGCTTGGCCGGGGGTAGGTACAATGAGCAGTTCTTC.